The present T cell receptor (beta chain) was sequenced within a study of cytomegalovirus exposure and HLA in healthy donors. Study-level findings and limits: It was reported that TCR beta sequences correctly inferred the HLA-A and HLA-B alleles for most subjects.

The J segment lost 0 bases and the V segment lost 5 bases, leaving 7 bases of the junction unmatched. Germline V gene sequence: CDR1 SGHAT, CDR2 FQDESV (reference sequence). This CDR3 has 16 amino acids. Both 60 Vbeta primers and 13 Jbeta primers went into the PCR. Produced via immunoSEQ multiplex PCR; TCRdb's table is partial and in-frame only. Of tens of thousands of clones listed, about 69% are singletons. This clone was seen more than once but under ten times. The antigen is undetermined. The chain joins TRBV11-1 to TRBJ1-3; 7 bases map to TRBD1. The receptor's source is a man aged 35-49 years in good health and CMV-seropositive. Sample: PBMCs. This chain's CDR3 is CASSPGDSPSGNTIYF. The CDR3 coding sequence is TGTGCCAGCAGCCCCGGGGACAGCCCCTCTGGAAACACCATATATTTT.